A selection of T cell receptor beta chains follows, all from one sample in a study of blood T cell repertoires in COVID-19. The repertoire was sequenced with immunoSEQ multiplex PCR; TCRdb's copy has only in-frame clones and lacks some. The sample yields tens of thousands of clones, about 76% seen once. Sequencing used peripheral blood. The receptors shown here come from a human donor in a cohort sampled during active COVID-19. Both conserved end residues are part of each CDR3. A D gene is named only where the DNA matches it firmly. Expanded clones get a size class; other rows say once, few or many, or leave the size out.

TRBV27	many	.	TRBJ1-6	CASSSGYSPLHF	TGTGCCAGCAGTTCAGGGTATTCACCCCTCCACTTT
TRBV28	.	.	TRBJ2-4	CASSLGGSQNIQYF	TGTGCCAGCAGTTTAGGAGGGAGCCAAAACATTCAGTACTTC
TRBV11-2	few	.	TRBJ2-7	CASSLIGGAYEQYF	TGTGCCAGCAGCTTAATAGGGGGGGCCTACGAGCAGTACTTC
TRBV7-6	.	TRBD1	TRBJ2-1	CASSFGTGGAYNEQFF	TGTGCCAGCAGCTTCGGGACAGGGGGCGCCTACAATGAGCAGTTCTTC
TRBV29-1	.	TRBD2	TRBJ2-3	CSVEGGDPYTDTQYF	TGCAGCGTTGAGGGGGGGGACCCATACACAGATACGCAGTATTTT
TRBV6-5	.	.	TRBJ1-5	CTTGINQPQHF	TGCACCACAGGGATCAATCAGCCCCAGCATTTT
TRBV11-3	.	.	TRBJ2-1	CASSLGGTANNEQFF	TGTGCCAGCAGCTTAGGCGGGACAGCTAACAATGAGCAGTTCTTC
TRBV10-3	.	TRBD2	TRBJ2-1	CAISGFASGTPGEQFF	TGTGCCATCAGTGGGTTTGCTAGCGGGACCCCAGGTGAGCAGTTCTTC
TRBV24-1	.	TRBD1	TRBJ1-1	CAIAPKDRVNEAFF	TGTGCCATTGCGCCCAAGGACAGGGTAAATGAAGCTTTCTTT
TRBV19	.	TRBD2	TRBJ2-1	CASSIREGQFF	TGTGCCAGTAGTATAAGGGAGGGGCAGTTCTTC
TRBV10-2	.	.	TRBJ2-1	CASRDRLAATRSYNEQFF	TGCGCCAGCAGGGATCGGCTAGCTGCTACACGCTCCTACAATGAGCAGTTCTTC
TRBV10-3	.	TRBD1	TRBJ2-7	CAISGTGGIYEQYF	TGTGCCATCAGTGGGACAGGGGGCATTTACGAGCAGTACTTC
TRBV6-5	.	.	TRBJ2-5	CASSYSGARETQYF	TGTGCCAGCAGTTACTCGGGAGCAAGGGAGACCCAGTACTTC
TRBV18	.	.	TRBJ2-5	CASSPTRETQYF	TGTGCCAGCTCGCCGACTAGAGAGACCCAGTACTTC
TRBV28	.	TRBD1	TRBJ1-3	CASSSTGVSGNTIYF	TGTGCCAGCAGTTCGACAGGGGTCTCTGGAAACACCATATATTTT
TRBV5-8	few	TRBD1	TRBJ1-2	CASSLGGQGGYGYTF	TGTGCCAGCAGCTTGGGTGGACAGGGCGGCTATGGCTACACCTTC
TRBV10-3	few	.	TRBJ1-2	CAISREGSGYTF	TGTGCCATCAGTCGGGAGGGATCTGGCTACACCTTC
TRBV7-8	.	.	TRBJ1-6	CASSLGRNNSPLHF	TGTGCCAGCAGCTTAGGGCGGAATAATTCACCCCTCCACTTT
TRBV20-1	.	.	TRBJ1-2	CSATTGFGYTF	TGCAGTGCTACTACAGGGTTCGGCTACACCTTC
TRBV19	.	TRBD1	TRBJ2-3	CASSIRRQGADTQYF	TGTGCCAGTAGTATCAGGAGACAGGGCGCAGATACGCAGTATTTT
TRBV6-2/TRBV6-3	.	TRBD2	TRBJ2-3	CASSYGLIAGVLSTDTQYF	TGTGCCAGCAGTTACGGACTTATAGCGGGAGTTCTTAGCACAGATACGCAGTATTTT
TRBV28	.	TRBD2	TRBJ2-7	CASSYPTSGRSEQYF	TGTGCCAGCAGTTACCCGACTAGCGGGAGGTCCGAGCAGTACTTC
TRBV21-1	.	.	TRBJ2-1	CASSPGHFSYNEQFF	TGTGCCAGCAGCCCCGGACATTTTTCCTACAATGAGCAGTTCTTC
TRBV28	.	.	TRBJ2-7	CASSRSRSYPYEQYF	TGTGCCAGCAGTCGTTCACGGTCATACCCCTACGAGCAGTACTTC
TRBV3-1/TRBV3-2	.	.	TRBJ1-3	CASSPRRTASGNTIYF	TGTGCCAGCAGCCCCCGTAGGACAGCCTCTGGAAACACCATATATTTT
TRBV6-2/TRBV6-3	.	.	TRBJ2-6	CASSQLTGLGANVLTF	TGTGCCAGCAGTCAACTTACAGGGTTGGGGGCCAACGTCCTGACTTTC
TRBV3-1/TRBV3-2	.	TRBD2	TRBJ2-2	CASSQRTSSPTGELFF	TGTGCCAGCAGCCAAAGGACTAGCTCGCCCACCGGGGAGCTGTTTTTT
TRBV5-4	.	.	TRBJ1-1	CASSRLVTGSMNTEAFF	TGTGCCAGCAGCCGACTGGTGACAGGAAGTATGAACACTGAAGCTTTCTTT
TRBV4-3	.	TRBD2	TRBJ2-7	CASSQAISGAYEQYF	TGCGCCAGCAGCCAAGCAATTAGCGGGGCCTACGAGCAGTACTTC
TRBV29-1	.	.	TRBJ2-7	CSVEDPRSYEQYF	TGCAGCGTTGAAGATCCCCGGTCCTACGAGCAGTACTTC
TRBV6-2/TRBV6-3	few	TRBD2	TRBJ2-2	CASSDIAGKNTGELFF	TGTGCCAGCAGTGATATAGCGGGGAAGAACACCGGGGAGCTGTTTTTT
TRBV10-3	.	.	TRBJ1-1	CAIRGQSSEAFF	TGTGCCATCAGAGGACAGTCTTCTGAAGCTTTCTTT
TRBV29-1	.	TRBD1	TRBJ2-3	CSVRDRGADTQYF	TGCAGCGTCAGGGACAGGGGCGCAGATACGCAGTATTTT
TRBV7-6	.	TRBD1	TRBJ2-7	CASSRGTGGFYEQYF	TGTGCCAGCAGCAGAGGGACAGGGGGCTTCTACGAGCAGTACTTC
TRBV15	.	TRBD2	TRBJ2-3	CATSRDALAGGSTDTQYF	TGTGCCACCAGCAGAGATGCGCTAGCGGGAGGGAGCACAGATACGCAGTATTTT
TRBV4-2	once	TRBD1	TRBJ1-1	CASSPLGQVNTEAFF	TGTGCCAGCAGCCCTCTGGGACAGGTAAACACTGAAGCTTTCTTT
TRBV12-3/TRBV12-4	.	.	TRBJ2-3	CASSQELDTQYF	TGTGCCAGCAGTCAGGAATTGGATACGCAGTATTTT
TRBV5-1	.	.	TRBJ2-2	CASSRRNTGELFF	TGCGCCAGCAGCCGGAGGAACACCGGGGAGCTGTTTTTT
TRBV5-1	.	TRBD2	TRBJ2-1	CASSSLGSSGSYNEQFF	TGCGCCAGCAGCTCCCTGGGGTCAAGCGGGAGCTACAATGAGCAGTTCTTC
TRBV9	.	TRBD2	TRBJ2-7	CASSARSDGGSYPYEQYF	TGTGCCAGCAGCGCAAGGAGTGACGGGGGGTCCTACCCGTACGAGCAGTACTTC
TRBV21-1	.	.	TRBJ1-6	CASSKVAGQPPLHF	TGTGCCAGCAGCAAAGTGGCCGGACAGCCACCCCTCCACTTT
TRBV24-1	.	.	TRBJ2-2	CATSDFRVGTGELFF	TGTGCCACCAGTGATTTCAGGGTGGGCACCGGGGAGCTGTTTTTT
TRBV5-1	.	.	TRBJ2-6	CASSSLSTDDSGANVLTF	TGCGCCAGCAGCTCCCTTTCGACAGATGATTCTGGGGCCAACGTCCTGACTTTC
TRBV7-2	.	.	TRBJ2-2	CASSPTDTGELFF	TGTGCCAGCAGCCCGACAGACACCGGGGAGCTGTTTTTT
TRBV6-5	.	.	TRBJ2-7	CASRGNGDPRYEQYF	TGTGCCAGCAGGGGAAACGGGGATCCCCGTTACGAGCAGTACTTC
TRBV5-1	.	TRBD1	TRBJ2-5	CASSPGTGLSSWGETQYF	TGCGCCAGCAGCCCCGGGACAGGGTTATCGTCCTGGGGAGAGACCCAGTACTTC